The present T cell receptor (beta chain) was sequenced within a study of control samples from healthy donors and cancer patients. The ends were cut back, 4 bases at V and 6 bases at J, with 17 bases in the middle. The CDR3 loop spans 15 amino acids. Sequencing was performed with immunoSEQ multiplex PCR; in TCRdb, only in-frame clones are kept and a portion is missing. The table lists about 160,000 clones, 92% of them singletons, with about 0.73% in the top ten. V usage is TRBV5-3 and J usage is TRBJ1-5; maybe TRBD1 (5 bases). TRBV5-3 qualifies as an ORF whose function is uncertain. The TCR sequence derives from a woman aged 25 to 45 in good health. The source material was blood. CDR3 DNA: TGTGCCAGAAGCCGGTCGGGGGGAAGGTCTCAGCCCCAGCATTTT. Translating it yields CARSRSGGRSQPQHF.